Listed below are T cell receptor beta chains from one sample, sequenced in a study of cytomegalovirus exposure and HLA in healthy donors. TCRdb keeps only in-frame clones here, not all; method: immunoSEQ multiplex PCR. The data contain over 150,000 clones, about 75% of them singletons. Input material: PBMCs. The source is a male donor in good health and CMV-seronegative. CDR3s include the opening cysteine and the closing phenylalanine or tryptophan. The order of the fields is D gene, V gene, CDR3 protein. D genes are given only for firm matches.

D gene: TRBD1; V gene: TRBV7-9; CDR3 protein: CASTKDRGDNSPLHF
D gene: TRBD1; V gene: TRBV5-8; CDR3 protein: CASRLGDRGNTEAFF
D gene: .; V gene: TRBV2; CDR3 protein: CASTRAPNEKLFF
D gene: TRBD1; V gene: TRBV6-6; CDR3 protein: CASSPGQLNQPQHF
D gene: .; V gene: TRBV6-1; CDR3 protein: CASKERGDNSGELFF
D gene: .; V gene: TRBV11-2; CDR3 protein: CASSELPGNTGELFF
D gene: .; V gene: TRBV7-2; CDR3 protein: CASSNIGRNGYTF
D gene: .; V gene: TRBV18; CDR3 protein: CASSPGRAENQPQHF
D gene: .; V gene: TRBV2; CDR3 protein: CASSAQGLGNQPQHF
D gene: .; V gene: TRBV5-8; CDR3 protein: CASSAPPYGATNEKLFF
D gene: .; V gene: TRBV7-6; CDR3 protein: CASGSSGVGLGYTF
D gene: .; V gene: TRBV7-3; CDR3 protein: CASSSGRDREQFF
D gene: .; V gene: TRBV28; CDR3 protein: CASSWGLETQYF
D gene: .; V gene: TRBV5-4; CDR3 protein: CASSRDSGNTIYF
D gene: TRBD1; V gene: TRBV5-1; CDR3 protein: CASSLGTGTGPSYEQYF
D gene: .; V gene: TRBV4-2; CDR3 protein: CASSLGGPQETQYF
D gene: .; V gene: TRBV6-5; CDR3 protein: CASSHLTGVSYEQYF
D gene: TRBD1; V gene: TRBV7-8; CDR3 protein: CASSLIDRGGLTEAFF
D gene: TRBD2; V gene: TRBV15; CDR3 protein: CATSRGGASGSLYNEQFF
D gene: .; V gene: TRBV19; CDR3 protein: CASSTSGLGGIQPQHF